This TCR beta chain was documented in a study of T-cell memory formation after mild COVID-19 (TCRdb year 2021). With respect to the entire study: Most TCR sequence clusters were specific to one of the two donors. T-cell clones expanding and contracting after mild COVID-19 in a couple of donors were tracked by longitudinal TCRalpha and TCRbeta repertoire sequencing. Two young, previously healthy adult volunteers made up the cohort, one male and one female.

Reading from cysteine to phenylalanine, the CDR3 counts 16 amino acids. The CDR3 DNA has 48 bases and is translated from base 1. Unmatched junction bases come to 5, with V trimmed by 0 bases and J by 8 bases. The germline V gene specifies SGDLS as CDR1 and YYNGEE as CDR2. Ficoll-Paque density gradient centrifugation was used to isolate PBMCs. This clonotype has only a few counts. The target of this receptor is not known. One base away there is no much larger clone; base qualities are not given. Study-wide findings and limitations: SARS-CoV-2 specificity was not confirmed for the second-wave clones peaking on day 37. Some responding clones were found in pre-infection memory, which suggests that pre-existing cross-reactive memory T cells took part in the SARS-CoV-2 response. Contracting CD4+ clones appeared mostly in the CM and EM memory subsets, whereas CD8+ clones were enriched in EMRA. From day 15 to 85, contracting clones showed balanced CD4/CD8 phenotypes, whereas a second wave of clones that expanded from day 15 to 37 leaned towards CD4+. Only two mild cases were covered by the study, and larger cohorts that include severe cases with pre-infection samples were considered necessary.

Sequencing instrument: Illumina NovaSeq 6000. TCRalpha and TCRbeta cDNA libraries were built by 5'RACE with constant-segment primers, adding sample barcodes and unique molecular identifiers. Trizol reagent was used to extract RNA from every sample. Amplification of the libraries took two PCR steps, and the second step added a second sample barcode plus Illumina TruSeq adapters. The libraries were sequenced on an Illumina NovaSeq using 2 x 150 bp paired-end reads. For the original study's pipeline: The reads were demultiplexed and collapsed into UMI-guided consensus sequences using migec v1.2.7. With mixcr v2.1.11, UMI consensuses were aligned to TRA and TRB V and J templates and assembled into clonotypes. Expanded or contracted clonotypes were those called significant by both edgeR and NoisET, with noise models trained on biological replicates. For edgeR calls, the thresholds were a false discovery rate-adjusted p below 0.01 and a log2 fold-change of 1. As an exploratory analysis of dynamics, max-normalized trajectories of the 1000 most abundant clonotypes were examined with PCA combined with hierarchical clustering. Separately sequenced CD4+ and CD8+ repertoires were used to assign a CD4 or CD8 phenotype to each responding clone. The public sequencing data were trimmed at Q25 with fastp and processed into clonotypes with MiXCR by TCRdb, which kept only in-frame beta chains. All rows with the same CDR3 protein become a single entry with the most common DNA and genes. The V and J calls were determined by TCRdb, not by the authors. The table for this sample lists approximately 250,000 distinct CDR3 sequences; roughly 17% of them were counted only once. Under 25% of the sample is taken by the ten largest.

The receptor comes from a young man who had mild COVID-19 (a few samples of this study predate the infection). The sample titles of this study are shuffled in the database, so cell type and time point are left out; the donor was told from shared clones. The source material was PBMCs or a T cell subset sorted from them (not recorded which). In this chain, TRBV9 is recombined with TRBJ1-6, with TRBD1 identical over 10 junction bases. The CDR3 region has the sequence CASSVGGTGVDSPLHF. The DNA sequence follows: TGTGCCAGCAGCGTAGGGGGGACAGGGGTGGATTCACCCCTCCACTTT. Full variable domain (CDR3 extended with the reference TRBV9 and TRBJ1-6 proteins): DSGVTQTPKHLITATGQRVTLRCSPRSGDLSVYWYQQSLDQGLQFLIQYYNGEERAKGNILERFSAQQFPDLHSELNLSSLELGDSALYFCASSVGGTGVDSPLHFGNGTRLTVT.